The T cell receptor beta chain under discussion was sequenced for a study of T cell changes during pregnancy in multiple sclerosis. Germline values: CDR1 SGHTA, CDR2 FQGTGA. V shed 5 bases and J 7 bases; nucleotides not matched to a gene: 7. The CDR3 is 15 amino acids. This clone was recorded a few times. The data were produced by immunoSEQ multiplex PCR, yet TCRdb's version contains in-frame clones alone and is incomplete. The data contain fewer than 50,000 clones, roughly nine tenths of them singletons. The sequence was obtained from a female donor with multiple sclerosis, enrolled in a pregnancy study. The chain couples TRBV7-3 to TRBJ2-1; 11 bases are a match to TRBD2. Sample: CD8+ T cells from peripheral blood mononuclear cells, taken in the third trimester of pregnancy. The CDR3: CASSPGTSGSNEQFF. In DNA form, the CDR3 reads TGTGCCAGCAGCCCCGGGACTAGCGGCTCAAATGAGCAGTTCTTC.